The TCR beta chain described here comes from a study of T cell responses to AZD1222 COVID-19 vaccine. Study outcomes and limitations: Close to half of spike-specific TCRs reportedly recognize unmutated variant regions. Spike-wide coverage was observed for vaccine-associated CD4 TCRs, with dominant responses at 160-218 and 743-854. The donor cohort was predominantly white British with a female majority, and clonal diversity may have been underestimated. Seropositivity was recorded at baseline in only a handful of AZD1222 recipients.

The data were produced by immunoSEQ multiplex PCR, yet TCRdb's version contains in-frame clones alone and is incomplete. The sample has under 200,000 clones; 85% to 95% are singletons. Remarks on this clone: The antigen is unknown.

This CDR3 region has 16 residues. Germline V CDR1 and CDR2: LGHNT, FRNRAP. V was pared by 2 bases and J by 1 base, with 5 bases of the junction left unmatched. V gene TRBV12-5 combines with J gene TRBJ2-3; TRBD1 matches 8 bases. This sample comprised peripheral blood, obtained on day 0 of AZD1222 vaccination. The clonotype was recovered from an adult in good health. CDR3 nucleotide sequence: TGTGCTAGTGGTTTGTATGCGGACAGGGGCACAGATACGCAGTATTTT. This codes for CASGLYADRGTDTQYF. The entire variable domain, with the rest obtained from reference TRBV12-5 and TRBJ2-3, is as follows: DARVTQTPRHKVTEMGQEVTMRCQPILGHNTVFWYRQTMMQGLELLAYFRNRAPLDDSGMPKDRFSAEMPDATLATLKIQPSEPRDSAVYFCASGLYADRGTDTQYFGPGTRLTVL.